The 21 T cell receptor beta chains below were found in one sample sequenced in a study of shared T cell receptors in the human thymus. TCRdb's copy holds only in-frame clones and misses some; the assay was immunoSEQ multiplex PCR. The data hold hundreds of thousands of clones, with around nine tenths observed a single time. The sample was also reused in another study, on human thymus T cells.

Sequencing was performed on thymocytes. The source is a boy under two years old with a congenital heart defect.

V gene TRBV4-3 combines with J gene TRBJ2-3; a weak D match, TRBD1 (5 bases). Deletions cut 0 bases from V and 0 bases from J, with 13 bases between. The CDR3 contains 17 residues. Germline-derived CDR1 and CDR2 are LGHNA and YSLEER. The CDR3 here is CASSQEGVPYSTDTQYF. The CDR3, as DNA: TGCGCCAGCAGCCAAGAAGGGGTCCCCTATAGCACAGATACGCAGTATTTT.

The genes are TRBV4-1 and TRBJ1-2; D ambiguous. Trimming shortened V by 0 bases and J by 8 bases, and 7 bases separated the two germline ends. The germline gives CDR1 MGHRA, CDR2 YSYEKL. CDR3 size: 12 residues. CDR3 in DNA: TGCGCCAGCAGCCAAGATGAGGGCGGCTACACCTTC. Translating gives CASSQDEGGYTF.

The V call is TRBV7-7, the J call TRBJ2-5; 14 bases agree with TRBD2. This CDR3 is built from 12 residues. Germline-derived CDR1 and CDR2 are SSHAT and FNYEAQ (reference sequence). Trimming took 11 bases from V and 8 from J; bases not matched to a gene: 4. The CDR3: CAGGLAGGTQYF. In nucleotides, the CDR3 is TGTGCCGGTGGACTAGCGGGAGGTACCCAGTACTTC.

V usage is TRBV6-5 and J usage is TRBJ2-2; 11 bases are shared with TRBD1. The CDR3 runs to 15 residues. Trimming removed 6 bases from V and 6 bases from J; junction bases left unmatched: 6. Germline-derived CDR1 and CDR2 are MNHEY and SVGAGI. The CDR3 loop reads CASSSGTGGSGELFF. CDR3 bases: TGTGCCAGCAGCTCCGGGACAGGGGGATCCGGGGAGCTGTTTTTT.

The gene calls are TRBV6-6 and TRBJ2-7; TRBD1 might be the D (6 bases). Germline assignment: CDR1 MNHNY and CDR2 SVGAGI (reference sequence). V was shortened by 1 base and J by 2 bases, with 15 bases between the two germline ends. The CDR3 has 16 residues. Here the CDR3 DNA reads TGTGCCAGCAGTTACTGCCGGGACAAGCTAACCTACGAGCAGTACTTC. It codes for CASSYCRDKLTYEQYF.

Here the CDR3 DNA reads TGTGCCAGTAGCCCCAGTTTAGAGCGCTCCTACGAGCAGTACTTC. It codes for CASSPSLERSYEQYF. The chain couples TRBV10-3 to TRBJ2-7; D is unclear. Germline V gene lookup returns CDR1 ENHRY and CDR2 SYGVKD. The ends were cut back, 10 bases at V and 0 bases at J, with 19 bases in the middle. The CDR3 is made up of 15 amino acids.

The rearrangement uses TRBV10-2 and TRBJ1-4; tentative D call: TRBD1 (6 bases). This CDR3 region has 14 residues. V lost 10 bases to trimming and J lost 6 bases, with 18 bases between them. Per the germline V gene, CDR1 is WSHSY and CDR2 is SAAADI. CDR3 protein: CATYQQGFDEKLFF. CDR3 bases: TGCGCCACGTATCAACAGGGATTTGATGAAAAACTGTTTTTT.

The rearrangement joins TRBV6-5 to TRBJ2-7, with 9 nucleotides matching TRBD1. This CDR3 region has 15 residues. J was trimmed by 7 bases and V by 8 bases; bases with no gene match: 15. CDR1 is MNHEY and CDR2 is SVGAGI in the germline V gene. The CDR3 DNA sequence: TGTGCCAGCCCCCCACCTCCGGGACAGGGTCATGAGCAGTACTTC. This encodes CASPPPPGQGHEQYF.

The V call is TRBV2, the J call TRBJ1-5; 8 positions match TRBD1. V shed 6 bases and J 6 bases; nucleotides not matched to a gene: 10. Germline CDR1 SNHLY, CDR2 FYNNEI. This CDR3 has 15 amino acids. CDR3 loop: CASRNDRGRGQPQHF. CDR3 in DNA: TGTGCCAGCAGGAACGACAGGGGAAGGGGTCAGCCCCAGCATTTT.

J is TRBJ1-3 and V is TRBV14; 7 positions agree with TRBD1. Germline lookup yields CDR1 SGHDN and CDR2 FVKESK. V gave up 0 bases and J gave up 8 bases; unmatched junction bases: 7. The CDR3 covers 15 residues. The CDR3 DNA reads as TGTGCCAGCAGCCAAGAGGGGACAGCGAAAGACACCATATATTTT. This codes for CASSQEGTAKDTIYF.

The J gene is TRBJ2-7, the V gene TRBV7-9; a weak D match, TRBD1 (6 bases). Per germline, CDR1 SEHNR and CDR2 FQNEAQ (reference sequence). The germline V and J ends were trimmed by 5 bases and 4 bases, with 12 bases remaining between them. CDR3 length: 13 residues. Written as DNA, the CDR3 is TGTGCCAGCAGCACCATGACAGGTTACGAGCAGTACTTC. It translates to CASSTMTGYEQYF.

The chain is built from TRBV30 and TRBJ2-6; TRBD1 aligns across 7 bases. This CDR3 comprises 19 residues. Germline loops: CDR1 GTSNPN, CDR2 SVGIG (reference sequence). With 2 bases clipped from V and 0 bases from J, the junction kept 13 bases outside the gene matches. The CDR3 spells CAWSTWTGPPLSGANVLTF. CDR3 in DNA: TGTGCCTGGAGTACATGGACAGGCCCCCCTCTCTCTGGGGCCAACGTCCTGACTTTC.

This clone was found a few times. The gene calls are TRBV6-1 and TRBJ2-7; 7 bases align to TRBD1. The CDR3 covers 14 residues. V gave up 5 bases and J gave up 2 bases; unmatched junction bases: 6. Germline V lookup: CDR1 MNHNS, CDR2 SASEGT. The CDR3 nucleotides are TGTGCCAGCAGTAGGTGGGGGACAGCCTACGAGCAGTACTTC. Translating it yields CASSRWGTAYEQYF.

V usage is TRBV5-4 and J usage is TRBJ2-5; 13 nucleotides agree with TRBD2. The length of the CDR3 is 18 residues. Per the germline V gene, CDR1 is SGHNT and CDR2 is YYREEE (reference sequence). Trimming removed 4 bases from V and 0 bases from J; junction bases left unmatched: 9. In DNA, the CDR3 is TGTGCCAGCAGCCCGTGGACTAGCGGGAGACTGTACCAAGAGACCCAGTACTTC. It specifies CASSPWTSGRLYQETQYF.

This sequence joins TRBV5-1 and TRBJ1-4; possibly TRBD1 for D (5 bases). Trimming removed 1 base at V and 7 bases at J, with 23 bases between. Germline-derived CDR1 and CDR2 are SGHRS and YFSETQ. The CDR3 covers 18 residues. The CDR3 here is CASSLNGDFSEGSEKLFF. CDR3 DNA sequence: TGCGCCAGCAGCTTGAATGGGGACTTTTCGGAGGGTTCTGAAAAACTGTTTTTT.

The gene calls are TRBV19 and TRBJ2-3; 7 nucleotides match TRBD1. In germline, CDR1 is LNHDA, CDR2 SQIVND (reference sequence). J lost 5 bases, V lost 7 bases, and 3 bases had no gene match. The CDR3 has 12 amino acids. CDR3 loop: CASTRQGDTQYF. DNA for the CDR3: TGTGCCAGTACCCGACAGGGAGATACGCAGTATTTT.

The count of this clone is one. This chain links TRBV7-2 with TRBJ2-3; 8 nucleotides line up with TRBD2. The CDR3 totals 16 residues. Trimming at V came to 4 bases and at J to 3 bases, leaving 9 bases not matched to a gene. Germline loops: CDR1 SGHTA, CDR2 FQGNSA. In DNA form, the CDR3 reads TGTGCCAGCAGCTCCGAAATTGGGACTAGAACAGATACGCAGTATTTT. It is translated as CASSSEIGTRTDTQYF. Looking up the rest from reference TRBV7-2 and TRBJ2-3 gives the full variable domain: GAGVSQSPSNKVTEKGKDVELRCDPISGHTALYWYRQSLGQGLEFLIYFQGNSAPDKSGLPSDRFSAERTGGSVSTLTIQRTQQEDSAVYLCASSSEIGTRTDTQYFGPGTRLTVL.

The V and J genes are TRBV4-1 and TRBJ2-7; 7 nucleotides match TRBD2. From germline, CDR1 is MGHRA and CDR2 YSYEKL. The V gene end was trimmed by 3 bases and the J gene end by 4 bases; junction bases not matched to a gene: 9. The CDR3 has 15 amino acids. Here the CDR3 DNA reads TGCGCCAGCAGCCAGGGTGGGAGGGTCGGATACGAGCAGTACTTC. Translated: CASSQGGRVGYEQYF.

The chain couples TRBV28 to TRBJ2-7; 7 bases fit TRBD1. The germline V gene has CDR1 MDHEN and CDR2 SYDVKM. CDR3 length: 14 amino acids. The V and J ends lost 3 bases and 4 bases, in that order; junction bases with no gene match: 6. Here the CDR3 reads CASSFWDRGYEQYF. DNA of the CDR3: TGTGCCAGCAGTTTTTGGGACAGAGGGTACGAGCAGTACTTC.

This chain joins TRBV19 and TRBJ1-4, with 8 bases identical to TRBD1. With 7 bases clipped from V and 0 bases from J, the junction kept 4 bases outside the gene matches. CDR3 length: 15 residues. Germline values: CDR1 LNHDA, CDR2 SQIVND (reference sequence). CDR3: CASKTGVSTNEKLFF. The CDR3 bases are TGTGCCAGTAAGACAGGGGTCTCAACTAATGAAAAACTGTTTTTT.

The chain is built from TRBV6-5 and TRBJ2-5; 10 nucleotides agree with TRBD1. The germline V gene has CDR1 MNHEY and CDR2 SVGAGI. Trimming at V came to 2 bases and at J to 4 bases, leaving 7 bases not matched to a gene. CDR3 length equals 16 residues. CDR3 region: CASSYGGQGSGETQYF. The CDR3 bases are TGTGCCAGCAGTTACGGGGGACAGGGGTCGGGAGAGACCCAGTACTTC.